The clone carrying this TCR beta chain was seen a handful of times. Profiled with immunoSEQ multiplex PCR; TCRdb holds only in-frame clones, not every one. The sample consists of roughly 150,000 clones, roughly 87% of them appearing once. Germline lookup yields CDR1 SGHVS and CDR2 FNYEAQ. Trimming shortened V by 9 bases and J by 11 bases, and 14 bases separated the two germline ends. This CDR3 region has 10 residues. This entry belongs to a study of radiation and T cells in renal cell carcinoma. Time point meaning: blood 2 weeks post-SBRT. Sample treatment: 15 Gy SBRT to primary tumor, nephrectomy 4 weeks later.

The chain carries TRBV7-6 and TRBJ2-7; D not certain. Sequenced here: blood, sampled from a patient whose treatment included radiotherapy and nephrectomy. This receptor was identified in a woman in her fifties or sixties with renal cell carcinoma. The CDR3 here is CASLGAEKYF. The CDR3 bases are TGTGCCAGTCTTGGTGCCGAAAAGTACTTC.